This T cell receptor (beta chain) emerged from a study of T cells in women clearing cervical HPV infection. Turning to this clone: The read ends 3 residues shy of where the CDR3 ends; the end is completed using the germline J gene.

Trimming stripped 4 bases from V and 0 bases from J, with 9 bases between. The length of the CDR3 is 14 residues. CDR1 and CDR2 from the germline V gene are DFQATT and SNEGSKA (reference sequence). The repertoire was sequenced with immunoSEQ multiplex PCR; TCRdb's copy has only in-frame clones and lacks some. Here the sample table reports about 16,000 clones. Sequencing was performed on blood buffy coat. The chain has TRBV20-1 and TRBJ1-4; D not resolved. This TCR came from a woman aged 18 to 69 with a cervical HPV16 infection that either progressed to CIN3+ or cleared (not recorded which). The CDR3 DNA, read in part, is TGCAGTGCTACCTCGGTTGCAACTAATGAAAAA. Translated: CSATSVATNEK. The whole CDR3 protein reads CSATSVATNEKLFF.